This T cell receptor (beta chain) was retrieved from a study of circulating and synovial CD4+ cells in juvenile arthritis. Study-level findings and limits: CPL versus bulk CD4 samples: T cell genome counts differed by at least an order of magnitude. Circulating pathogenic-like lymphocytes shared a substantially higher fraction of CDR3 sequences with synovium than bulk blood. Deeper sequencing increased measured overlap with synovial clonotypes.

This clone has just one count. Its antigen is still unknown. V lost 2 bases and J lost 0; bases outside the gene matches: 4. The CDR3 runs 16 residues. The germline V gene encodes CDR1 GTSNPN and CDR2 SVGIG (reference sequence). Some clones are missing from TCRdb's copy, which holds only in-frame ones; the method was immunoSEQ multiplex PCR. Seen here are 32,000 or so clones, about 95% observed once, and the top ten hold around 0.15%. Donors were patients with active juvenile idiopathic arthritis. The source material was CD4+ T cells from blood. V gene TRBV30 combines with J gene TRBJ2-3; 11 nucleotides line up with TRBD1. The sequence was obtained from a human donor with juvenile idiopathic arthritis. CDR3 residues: CAWSPWDRGSTDTQYF. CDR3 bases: TGTGCCTGGAGTCCTTGGGACAGGGGGAGCACAGATACGCAGTATTTT. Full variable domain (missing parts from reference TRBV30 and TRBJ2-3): SQTIHQWPATLVQPVGSPLSLECTVEGTSNPNLYWYRQAAGRGLQLLFYSVGIGQISSEVPQNLSASRPQDRQFILSSKKLLLSDSGFYLCAWSPWDRGSTDTQYFGPGTRLTVL.